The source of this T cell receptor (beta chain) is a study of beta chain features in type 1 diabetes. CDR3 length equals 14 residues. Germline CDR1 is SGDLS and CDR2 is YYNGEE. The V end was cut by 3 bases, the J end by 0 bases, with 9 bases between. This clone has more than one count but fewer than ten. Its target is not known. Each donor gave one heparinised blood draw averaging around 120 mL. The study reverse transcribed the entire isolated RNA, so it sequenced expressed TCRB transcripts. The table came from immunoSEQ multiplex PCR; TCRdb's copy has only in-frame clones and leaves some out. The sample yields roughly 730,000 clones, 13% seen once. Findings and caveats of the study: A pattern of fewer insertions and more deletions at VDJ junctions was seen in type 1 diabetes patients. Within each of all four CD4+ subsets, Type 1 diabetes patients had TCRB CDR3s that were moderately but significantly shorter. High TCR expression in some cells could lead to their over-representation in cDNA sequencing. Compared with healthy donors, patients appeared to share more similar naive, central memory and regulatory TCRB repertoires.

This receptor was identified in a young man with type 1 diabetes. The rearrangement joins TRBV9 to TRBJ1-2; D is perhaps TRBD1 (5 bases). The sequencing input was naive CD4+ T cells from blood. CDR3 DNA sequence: TGTGCCAGCAGCGCCAGGGAGGCTAACTATGGCTACACCTTC. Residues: CASSAREANYGYTF.